This T cell receptor beta chain was found in a study of beta chain features in type 1 diabetes. This CDR3 comprises 14 residues. Germline values: CDR1 KGHSH, CDR2 LQKENI. V lost 3 bases to trimming and J lost 1 base, with 9 bases between them. General study findings and limits: Cells with high TCR expression could be over-represented by cDNA sequencing.

As every portion of the isolated RNA was reverse transcribed, the sequencing read expressed TCRB transcripts. The assay was immunoSEQ multiplex PCR, and TCRdb's table has in-frame clones only and misses some. The sample contains 350,000 to 450,000 clones, over 11% of which appear only once. This clone showed up just a few times. What it binds is not known. Sequencing input: naive CD4+ T cells from blood. This chain uses TRBV18 with TRBJ1-1; possible D gene TRBD1, 5 bases. This receptor was identified in a man aged 25 to 40 in good health. This chain's CDR3 is CASSPTEENTEAFF. In DNA, the CDR3 is TGTGCCAGCTCACCGACAGAAGAGAACACTGAAGCTTTCTTT.